Following are 16 T cell receptor beta chains from one sample sequenced in a study of T-cell reconstitution after alpha-beta-depleted transplantation in children. A library of TCRbeta sequences, prepared with unique molecular identifiers, was generated. TCRdb recomputed calls from the PCR reads with MiXCR, one row per CDR3 protein. The sample carries roughly 350,000 distinct CDR3 sequences, about a sixth recorded once. This material consisted of PBMCs, mostly from graft donor cells, taken 360 days after TCRalphabeta/CD19-depleted stem cell transplant. The origin of the receptors is a male patient aged 2 to 10 who had a stem cell transplant for acute lymphoblastic leukemia, so the T cells may come from the graft donor.

This clonotype was found a few times. The chain employs TRBV28 and TRBJ2-5, with D possibly TRBD1 on 6 matching bases. CDR1 and CDR2 from the germline V gene are MDHEN and SYDVKM. CDR3 length: 15 amino acids. Trimming left V 4 bases short and J 5 bases short, with 17 bases between. Written as DNA, the CDR3 is TGTGCCAGCAGTTCCCACAGGTTTAGGGGGGAGACCCAGTACTTC. Amino acid sequence: CASSSHRFRGETQYF. Filled out from reference TRBV28 and TRBJ2-5, the complete variable domain reads DVKVTQSSRYLVKRTGEKVFLECVQDMDHENMFWYRQDPGLGLRLIYFSYDVKMKEKGDIPEGYSVSREKKERFSLILESASTNQTSMYLCASSSHRFRGETQYFGPGTRLLVL.

This chain links TRBV10-3 with TRBJ2-7; no definite D call. Trimming took 0 bases from V and 1 from J, leaving 4 bases between them. This CDR3 is built from 13 residues. Germline V gives CDR1 ENHRY, CDR2 SYGVKD. The CDR3 sequence is CAISESSSYEQYF. As DNA, the CDR3 is TGTGCCATCAGTGAGTCCTCTTCCTACGAGCAGTACTTC.

This clonotype was observed a handful of times. This chain links TRBV11-3 with TRBJ2-7, with D perhaps matching TRBD1 or TRBD2 (5 bases each). V was pared by 5 bases and J by 0 bases, with 11 bases between. The CDR3 totals 14 residues. Germline CDR1 reads SGHNT; CDR2 reads YENEEA. CDR3 loop: CASSPRDDSYEQYF. CDR3 coding DNA: TGTGCCAGCAGCCCCCGGGACGACTCCTACGAGCAGTACTTC.

To note about this clonotype: A much bigger clone sits one base away, suggesting this may be a read error. A read error is likely, as this CDR3 ends without the conserved phenylalanine or tryptophan. The rearrangement joins TRBV29-1 to TRBJ2-3, with 7 bases lining up with TRBD2. Germline values: CDR1 SQVTM, CDR2 ANQGSEA. This CDR3 has 14 residues. V was clipped by 3 bases and J by 2 bases; unmatched bases: 5. The CDR3 DNA reads TGCAGCGTTGAGGGACTATCGTACACAGATACGCAGTATTTA. Translation gives CSVEGLSYTDTQYL.

V usage is TRBV6-1 and J usage is TRBJ2-1, with D perhaps TRBD2 (5 bases). CDR1 is MNHNS and CDR2 is SASEGT in the germline V gene. Trimming cost V 5 bases and J 4 bases, with 15 bases left between them. CDR3 length: 15 amino acids. CDR3 residues: CASSLGLPIYNEQFF. The CDR3 nucleotides are TGTGCCAGCAGTCTAGGACTTCCTATATACAATGAGCAGTTCTTC.

The CDR3 reads CASSEAGVDYEQYF. The CDR3 DNA reads TGTGCCAGCAGTGAAGCCGGGGTGGACTACGAGCAGTACTTC. J is TRBJ2-7 and V is TRBV2; D might be TRBD2 (5 bases). Germline CDR1 reads SNHLY; CDR2 reads FYNNEI. The CDR3 loop spans 14 amino acids. V gave up 0 bases and J gave up 3 bases, with 9 bases separating them. The full variable domain, completed using reference TRBV2 and TRBJ2-7, is EPEVTQTPSHQVTQMGQEVILRCVPISNHLYFYWYRQILGQKVEFLVSFYNNEISEKSEIFDDQFSVERPDGSNFTLKIRSTKLEDSAMYFCASSEAGVDYEQYFGPGTRLTVT.

This clonotype was recorded a few times. The rearrangement joins TRBV20-1 to TRBJ2-1; 9 bases map to TRBD2. Germline V gene lookup returns CDR1 DFQATT and CDR2 SNEGSKA (reference sequence). CDR3 length: 16 amino acids. Trimming at V came to 1 base and at J to 5 bases, leaving 9 bases not matched to a gene. Here the CDR3 DNA reads TGCAGTGCTAGAGTCGCGGCGAGCGGGAGGAACAATGAGCAGTTCTTC. Translation gives CSARVAASGRNNEQFF.

The rearrangement uses TRBV20-1 and TRBJ2-1; 8 nucleotides line up with TRBD2. CDR1 is DFQATT and CDR2 is SNEGSKA in the germline V gene (reference sequence). The length of the CDR3 is 13 residues. V shed 3 bases, J shed 8 bases, and the junction held 6 bases outside the gene matches. The CDR3 DNA reads as TGCAGTGCTAGCGGGAGGGCGGTGTATGAGCAGTTCTTC. Translation gives CSASGRAVYEQFF.

This clonotype came up a few times. This rearrangement joins TRBV4-1 to TRBJ2-1, with 8 bases aligning to TRBD1. The CDR3 has 16 amino acids. Losses at the gene ends were 1 base for V and 7 bases for J; bases not matched to a gene: 9. Germline V CDR1 and CDR2: MGHRA, YSYEKL. This CDR3 is CASSQGPDREWNEQFF. For the CDR3, the DNA is TGCGCCAGCAGCCAAGGACCGGACAGGGAATGGAATGAGCAGTTCTTC.

This clonotype was seen a few times. Because it lacks the conserved phenylalanine or tryptophan at the end, this CDR3 is likely a read error. No DNA is shown, since the ends of the CDR3 on it are uncertain; the CDR3 is the one TCRdb lists. The chain links TRBV4-3 to TRBJ2-7. The V gene's germline CDR1 is LGHNA and CDR2 YSLEER. The CDR3 spans 11 residues, counting both ends. CDR3 sequence: CASSHRNQLGI.

Many counts were recorded for this clonotype. The chain couples TRBV27 to TRBJ2-1; TRBD2 matches at 15 bases. J gave up 0 bases and V 11 bases, and 11 bases lay outside the gene matches. CDR1 MNHEY and CDR2 SMNVEV come from the germline V gene (reference sequence). The CDR3 has 18 residues. CDR3 loop: CAGSRGLAGGPSYNEQFF. The CDR3 DNA is TGTGCCGGGAGTCGGGGACTAGCGGGAGGCCCCTCCTACAATGAGCAGTTCTTC.

This chain uses TRBV7-2 with TRBJ1-1, with TRBD1 as a possible D gene (5 bases). Germline CDR1 and CDR2: SGHTA and FQGNSA. CDR3 length: 13 residues. CDR3 in amino acids: CAGQFQGNTEAFF. DNA for the CDR3: TGTGCAGGTCAATTCCAGGGCAACACTGAAGCTTTCTTT.

The V gene is TRBV10-3, the J gene TRBJ2-7; possibly TRBD2 for D (6 bases). V shed 7 bases and J shed 7 bases, with 20 bases lying between them. Germline loops: CDR1 ENHRY, CDR2 SYGVKD. The CDR3 has 14 amino acids. CDR3 amino acids: CAIKEDYPLGEQYF. The DNA of the CDR3 is TGTGCCATCAAAGAGGACTACCCCCTGGGTGAGCAGTACTTC.

This clonotype was recorded at least ten times. The chain has TRBV29-1 and TRBJ2-7; D call uncertain. The CDR3 contains 11 residues. Germline values: CDR1 SQVTM, CDR2 ANQGSEA. V dropped 0 bases and J dropped 4 bases, with 4 bases sitting between them. CDR3 sequence: CSVEDLYEQYF. Here the CDR3 DNA reads TGCAGCGTTGAAGATCTGTACGAGCAGTACTTC.

This sequence joins TRBV10-3 and TRBJ2-7, with D perhaps being TRBD1 or TRBD2 (5 bases each). The CDR3 is 14 amino acids. The V end was cut by 2 bases, the J end by 0 bases, with 8 bases between. Per the germline V gene, CDR1 is ENHRY and CDR2 is SYGVKD. CDR3 nucleotide sequence: TGTGCCATCAGTGAGCGGGACGGCTCCTACGAGCAGTACTTC. Its protein product is CAISERDGSYEQYF.

This clonotype has just a few counts. The CDR3 coding sequence is TGTGCCAGCAGATCTTTAACAGATACGCAGTATTTT. This translates into CASRSLTDTQYF. The gene calls are TRBV4-2 and TRBJ2-3; no clear D. The V gene's germline CDR1 is LGHNA and CDR2 YNFKEQ. This CDR3 has 12 amino acids. Trimming took off 6 bases at V and 3 bases at J, with 7 bases between the two ends.